This entry lists 26 T cell receptor beta chains sequenced from one sample in a study of shared clonotypes between healthy human individuals. Generated by immunoSEQ multiplex PCR, the TCRdb table keeps only in-frame clones and is missing some. This table holds about 480,000 clones, over 60% found once. The sequencing sample was made of PBMCs. The receptors originated from a woman aged 40 to 50 in good health. Some clones in this sample may be carry-over from other donors' samples.

The J gene is TRBJ2-3, the V gene TRBV10-3; D not resolved. Germline assignment: CDR1 ENHRY and CDR2 SYGVKD. CDR3 length: 12 residues. Trimming pared 4 bases from V and 6 bases from J, leaving 8 bases between. The CDR3 sequence is CAISAVGDTQYF. The CDR3 DNA follows: TGTGCCATCAGTGCCGTCGGGGATACGCAGTATTTT.

The rearrangement links TRBV11-2 to TRBJ2-3; a weak D match, TRBD1 (6 bases). CDR1 and CDR2 (germline): SGHAT, FQNNGV. V shed 0 bases and J shed 2 bases, with 15 bases lying between them. The CDR3 consists of 17 residues. In nucleotides, the CDR3 is TGTGCCAGCAGCTTAGATTCCCAGGGGCGGTTCACAGATACGCAGTATTTT. Protein sequence: CASSLDSQGRFTDTQYF.

The rearrangement joins TRBV30 to TRBJ2-3, with TRBD2 matching over 9 bases. This CDR3 contains 14 residues. Unmatched junction bases numbered 8, after V lost 5 bases and J lost 5 bases. The germline gives CDR1 GTSNPN, CDR2 SVGIG (reference sequence). CDR3 sequence (DNA): TGTGCCTGGGAGGTGGGCGGGAGGGTAGATACGCAGTATTTT. This encodes CAWEVGGRVDTQYF.

The chain links TRBV5-6 to TRBJ2-3; 9 bases fit TRBD1. The length of the CDR3 is 16 residues. V lost 4 bases and J lost 2; bases outside the gene matches: 8. Looked up from germline, CDR1 is SGHDT and CDR2 is YYEEEE. The CDR3 sequence: CASSLRTGDVTDTQYF. As DNA, the CDR3 is TGTGCCAGCAGCCTAAGGACAGGGGACGTCACAGATACGCAGTATTTT.

The V call is TRBV7-2, the J call TRBJ1-4, with D possibly being TRBD1 (5 bases). The CDR3 has 14 amino acids. Trimming shortened V by 4 bases and J by 3 bases, and 9 bases separated the two germline ends. The germline V gene has CDR1 SGHTA and CDR2 FQGNSA. CDR3: CASSWDLPNEKLFF. The CDR3, as DNA: TGTGCCAGCAGCTGGGACCTCCCTAATGAAAAACTGTTTTTT.

Written as DNA, the CDR3 is TGTGCCATCAGTGAGTCGAGGAGCGGGAGGGTGGAGACCCAGTACTTC. Residues: CAISESRSGRVETQYF. V gene TRBV10-3 combines with J gene TRBJ2-5; 10 bases are shared with TRBD2. The CDR3 has 16 residues. Germline lookup yields CDR1 ENHRY and CDR2 SYGVKD. After removal of 0 bases from V and 5 bases from J, the junction contained 6 bases not matched to a gene.

The chain joins TRBV15 to TRBJ2-7; D unclear. The V end lost 0 bases, the J end lost 0 bases, and 6 bases lay between the germline ends. This CDR3 is 14 amino acids long. Germline V lookup: CDR1 LNHNV, CDR2 YYDKDF (reference sequence). In nucleotides, the CDR3 is TGTGCCACCAGCAGAGATCCGGGCTCCTACGAGCAGTACTTC. Translated, it gives CATSRDPGSYEQYF.

V usage is TRBV7-9 and J usage is TRBJ2-3; either TRBD1 or TRBD2 may supply D (5 bases each). Per the germline V gene, CDR1 is SEHNR and CDR2 is FQNEAQ (reference sequence). The CDR3 is 18 amino acids. Trimming shortened V by 4 bases and J by 2 bases, and 22 bases separated the two germline ends. CDR3 sequence (DNA): TGTGCCAGCAGCTCCCCCTTTGGTGTTGGGGGAATCACAGATACGCAGTATTTT. As protein: CASSSPFGVGGITDTQYF.

This chain links TRBV2 with TRBJ1-2; TRBD1 matches 7 bases. There are 13 residues in the CDR3. CDR1 and CDR2 from the germline V gene are SNHLY and FYNNEI. With 6 bases clipped from V and 5 bases from J, the junction kept 6 bases outside the gene matches. CDR3 DNA: TGTGCCAGCAGCTCTGACAGGGTTTATGGCTACACCTTC. Translating gives CASSSDRVYGYTF. Full variable domain (missing parts from reference TRBV2 and TRBJ1-2): EPEVTQTPSHQVTQMGQEVILRCVPISNHLYFYWYRQILGQKVEFLVSFYNNEISEKSEIFDDQFSVERPDGSNFTLKIRSTKLEDSAMYFCASSSDRVYGYTFGSGTRLTVV.

The genes are TRBV7-9 and TRBJ1-5, with TRBD1 as a possible D gene (6 bases). CDR1 and CDR2 from the germline V gene are SEHNR and FQNEAQ (reference sequence). With 8 bases removed from V and 11 bases from J, the gap between germline ends came to 16 bases. The CDR3 is made up of 12 amino acids. The CDR3 nucleotides are TGTGCCAGCCAACAGGGAGAGCTGGCCCAGCATTTT. Amino acids: CASQQGELAQHF.

The V gene is TRBV27, the J gene TRBJ2-1; no definite D call. Germline-derived CDR1 and CDR2 are MNHEY and SMNVEV (reference sequence). Between the trimmed V and J ends, which lost 3 bases and 6 bases, there was a span of 9 bases. There are 13 residues in the CDR3. The CDR3 here is CASSFDPTNEQFF. CDR3 coding DNA: TGTGCCAGCAGTTTCGACCCAACCAATGAGCAGTTCTTC.

This clone was found a few times. This sequence joins TRBV14 and TRBJ2-1; 7 nucleotides agree with TRBD2. The germline gives CDR1 SGHDN, CDR2 FVKESK. The CDR3 is 13 amino acids. Trimming cost V 5 bases and J 6 bases; bases outside gene matches: 4. In DNA, the CDR3 is TGTGCCAGCAGCAGGGGAGGGGCCAATGAGCAGTTCTTC. Protein sequence: CASSRGGANEQFF.

This clone appeared many times. V gene TRBV7-3 combines with J gene TRBJ2-5; 10 bases map to TRBD2. The CDR3 spans 16 residues. The germline V gene has CDR1 SGHTA and CDR2 FQGTGA. V lost 5 bases and J lost 3; bases outside the gene matches: 9. CDR3 region: CASSHRVSGREETQYF. The CDR3, as DNA: TGTGCCAGCAGCCACCGGGTCAGCGGGAGGGAAGAGACCCAGTACTTC.

This chain uses TRBV27 with TRBJ1-2; D unresolved. Looked up from germline, CDR1 is MNHEY and CDR2 is SMNVEV (reference sequence). This CDR3 is built from 13 residues. Trimming stripped 2 bases from V and 8 bases from J, with 12 bases between. CDR3 nucleotide sequence: TGTGCCAGCAGTTTAGGTGGGGTAGGCGGCTACACCTTC. Its translation: CASSLGGVGGYTF.

The gene calls are TRBV5-1 and TRBJ2-1; D may correspond to TRBD1 or TRBD2 (6 bases each). Germline-derived CDR1 and CDR2 are SGHRS and YFSETQ. Between the trimmed V and J ends, which lost 3 bases and 6 bases, there was a span of 7 bases. The length of the CDR3 is 12 residues. The CDR3 spells CASSWGANEQFF. The CDR3 DNA is TGCGCCAGCAGCTGGGGGGCCAATGAGCAGTTCTTC. Using reference TRBV5-1 and TRBJ2-1 for the parts outside the CDR3, the full variable domain is KAGVTQTPRYLIKTRGQQVTLSCSPISGHRSVSWYQQTPGQGLQFLFEYFSETQRNKGNFPGRFSGRQFSNSRSEMNVSTLELGDSALYLCASSWGANEQFFGPGTRLTVL.

This clone was seen a handful of times. The chain has TRBV27 and TRBJ2-3; 8 bases align to TRBD1. The CDR3 consists of 16 residues. The V gene's germline CDR1 is MNHEY and CDR2 SMNVEV (reference sequence). Losses at the gene ends were 3 bases for V and 4 bases for J; bases not matched to a gene: 9. CDR3 nucleotides: TGTGCCAGCAGTTTTCGGGCAGGGGGCATCCCAGATACGCAGTATTTT. Translated: CASSFRAGGIPDTQYF.

This clone has a handful of counts. The CDR3 reads CASSDGTGGGYGYTF. CDR3 nucleotides: TGTGCCAGCAGTGACGGGACAGGGGGAGGGTATGGCTACACCTTC. The J gene is TRBJ1-2, the V gene TRBV6-1, with 11 bases identical to TRBD1. V shed 3 bases, J shed 5 bases, and the junction held 5 bases outside the gene matches. Germline CDR1 MNHNS, CDR2 SASEGT. The CDR3 spans 15 residues.

For this clone: A much larger clone differs by one base, so this may be a read error. Other DNA sequences of this sample code for an identical CDR3. The V gene is TRBV5-1, the J gene TRBJ2-7, with TRBD2 matching 8 bases. This CDR3 contains 15 residues. Germline values: CDR1 SGHRS, CDR2 YFSETQ. The CDR3 DNA sequence: TGCGCCAGCAGCTTGGACGGACGCGCGGGGGGCGAGCAGTACTTT. It codes for CASSLDGRAGGEQYF.

The V and J genes are TRBV7-8 and TRBJ2-6; D gene uncertain. The CDR3 spans 12 residues. Trimming cost V 8 bases and J 2 bases, with 4 bases left between them. Germline CDR1 is SGHVS and CDR2 is FQNEAQ. The CDR3 DNA reads as TGTGCCAGCCGACCTGGGGCCAACGTCCTGACTTTC. Protein sequence: CASRPGANVLTF.

A remark on this clone: This sequence may be a read error, since a much larger clone differs from it by one base. The identical CDR3 is also encoded by other nucleotide sequences in the sample. This chain joins TRBV7-2 and TRBJ2-5; no clear D. The CDR3 totals 11 residues. Trimming took 0 bases from V and 4 from J, leaving 0 bases between them. Germline V gives CDR1 SGHTA, CDR2 FQGNSA. The CDR3 region has the DNA TGTGCCAGCAGCTTAGCAGAGACCCAGTACTTC. Protein sequence: CASSLAETQYF.

This rearrangement joins TRBV7-6 to TRBJ1-3, with 9 bases matching TRBD1. CDR3 length: 20 amino acids. Unmatched junction bases numbered 19, after V lost 5 bases and J lost 2 bases. CDR1 is SGHVS, CDR2 FNYEAQ, per germline. CDR3 bases: TGTGCCAGCAGCCGAGACCCCCCGGGACAGGGTAGTCCCACTGGAAACACCATATATTTT. Translating gives CASSRDPPGQGSPTGNTIYF.

This clone appeared many times. The rearrangement uses TRBV25-1 and TRBJ2-5, with 8 bases fitting TRBD1. Trimming took 6 bases from V and 5 from J; bases not matched to a gene: 5. Germline CDR1 reads MGHDK; CDR2 reads SYGVNS. CDR3 length: 13 amino acids. The CDR3 region has the DNA TGTGCCAGCAGAAGGACAGGGCGGGAGACCCAGTACTTC. Translation: CASRRTGRETQYF. Variable domain in full (rest from reference TRBV25-1 and TRBJ2-5): EADIYQTPRYLVIGTGKKITLECSQTMGHDKMYWYQQDPGMELHLIHYSYGVNSTEKGDLSSESTVSRIRTEHFPLTLESARPSHTSQYLCASRRTGRETQYFGPGTRLLVL.

The CDR3 sequence is CASSLLSGTEAFF. The CDR3 DNA is TGTGCCAGCAGTCTCCTTTCCGGGACTGAAGCTTTCTTT. The chain couples TRBV6-4 to TRBJ1-1; no clear D. The CDR3 spans 13 residues. The V and J ends lost 5 bases and 5 bases respectively, with 12 bases between them. Germline CDR1 and CDR2: MRHNA and SNTAGT.

This clone has just one count. The chain employs TRBV9 and TRBJ2-7; 8 nucleotides align to TRBD1. CDR3 size: 17 residues. Per germline, CDR1 SGDLS and CDR2 YYNGEE. With 4 bases clipped from V and 5 bases from J, the junction kept 17 bases outside the gene matches. CDR3 DNA sequence: TGTGCCAGCAGCCCCCGACCCACAGGGGGTTTTCTGGACGAGCAGTACTTC. Protein: CASSPRPTGGFLDEQYF.

The genes are TRBV5-6 and TRBJ2-5; tentative D call: TRBD1 (5 bases). In germline, CDR1 is SGHDT, CDR2 YYEEEE. This CDR3 is built from 14 residues. Trimming shortened V by 1 base and J by 2 bases, and 9 bases separated the two germline ends. This CDR3 is CASSLKGIQETQYF. As DNA, the CDR3 is TGTGCCAGCAGCTTGAAGGGGATACAAGAGACCCAGTACTTC.

The sample holds a few counts of this clone. V is TRBV2 and J is TRBJ2-7, with D unclear. CDR1 and CDR2 from the germline V gene are SNHLY and FYNNEI. This CDR3 is built from 13 residues. V was clipped by 1 base and J by 3 bases, with 7 bases between them. The CDR3 reads CASSEEVGYEQYF. The CDR3 DNA reads TGTGCCAGCAGTGAAGAGGTAGGCTACGAGCAGTACTTC. Full variable domain (remainder filled in from reference TRBV2 and TRBJ2-7): EPEVTQTPSHQVTQMGQEVILRCVPISNHLYFYWYRQILGQKVEFLVSFYNNEISEKSEIFDDQFSVERPDGSNFTLKIRSTKLEDSAMYFCASSEEVGYEQYFGPGTRLTVT.